This T cell receptor (beta chain) was sequenced for a study of OX40 agonist ivuxolimab in advanced cancers. Across the study: Those enrolled were roughly 80% male, with a mean age of approximately 60 years and ages from roughly 20 to 90.

Profiling relied on immunoSEQ multiplex PCR, and the TCRdb table lists in-frame clones only, not all of them. The sample includes roughly 79,000 clones, around 92% of them seen just once. Germline loops: CDR1 SGHTA, CDR2 FQGTGA. J lost 2 bases, V lost 1 base, and 1 base had no gene match. This CDR3 contains 14 residues. The specimen was CD4+ or CD8+ T cells sorted from blood, collected in a trial of the OX40 agonist ivuxolimab. The rearrangement uses TRBV7-3 and TRBJ2-7, with TRBD1 matching over 8 bases. This clonotype was obtained from an adult with an advanced solid tumor such as melanoma, head and neck, liver or kidney cancer. CDR3 sequence reads: CASSLSRGPYEQYF. The CDR3 bases are TGTGCCAGCAGCTTAAGCAGGGGGCCCTACGAGCAGTACTTC.